This T cell receptor beta chain was recorded in a study of identical twins. Germline assignment: CDR1 LGHNA and CDR2 YSLEER. The CDR3 runs 17 residues. With 1 base clipped from V and 6 bases from J, the junction kept 8 bases outside the gene matches. MiXCR was run by TCRdb on the 5' RACE reads, yielding one entry per CDR3 protein. The sample has roughly 540,000 distinct CDR3 sequences, less than 25% seen once. In addition, the sample was reused for a study of T cells expressing NK-cell markers. That work contributes: All TCR beta repertoires analysed originated from sorted CD3+CD56+NKG2C+, CD3+CD56+NKG2C- and CD3+CD56-NKG2C+ T cells.

The receptor was isolated from a woman aged 18-29 years in good health. Input material: CD4+ T cells sorted from blood. The rearrangement joins TRBV4-3 to TRBJ2-3; TRBD2 agrees at 12 bases. CDR3 protein: CASSQVVRLAGGDTQYF. DNA of the CDR3: TGCGCCAGCAGCCAAGTCGTACGGCTAGCGGGGGGGGATACGCAGTATTTT.